This entry concerns a single TCR beta chain. Its antigen is undetermined. The data were taken from a study of read filtering for tumor transcriptome and immune sequencing. Study overall: Under ten patients were R-ISS I, around 15 were R-ISS II, six or seven were R-ISS III. DNase treatment preceded whole-transcriptome library preparation. IR-seq gave about 3.5 to 10.27 million TCR reads per sample; RNA-seq gave roughly 80 to 1,300. Study-level points and caveats: In IR-seq, single-read clonotypes were roughly 82% of clonotypes but approximately 3.5% of reads.

From about 0.4 ug of RNA, a library with molecular barcoded alpha/delta and beta/gamma adaptors was made. One entry per CDR3 protein results from TCRdb running MiXCR on the reads. The sample lists roughly 90,000 distinct CDR3 sequences, approximately 21% occurring once. In germline, CDR1 is WNHNN, CDR2 SYGVQD (reference sequence). The V end was cut by 6 bases, the J end by 5 bases, with 13 bases between. The CDR3 has 13 residues. J is TRBJ1-1 and V is TRBV10-1; the D is unclear. This clonotype was sampled from a donor aged 40 or over with multiple myeloma. Input material: a population of CD138-negative cells sorted from bone marrow. CDR3 in DNA: TGCGCCAGCAGCCCTAAGTTGGGAACTGAAGCTTTCTTT. It translates to CASSPKLGTEAFF.